A selection of T cell receptor beta chains follows, all from one sample in a study of blood T cell repertoires in COVID-19. Some clones are missing from TCRdb's copy, which holds only in-frame ones; the method was immunoSEQ multiplex PCR. The sample has around 230,000 clones, more than 70% seen once. The specimen was PBMCs or T cells enriched from blood (not recorded which). The source is a woman aged 35 to 49 with acute COVID-19. CDR3s include the opening cysteine and the closing phenylalanine or tryptophan. Each record gives: clone size, V gene, D gene, J gene, CDR3 protein, CDR3 DNA. A D gene is named only where the DNA matches it firmly. Size is omitted from some rows. Given values are once, few, many or a class for expanded clones.

size: .
V: TRBV11-2
D: .
J: TRBJ2-1
CDR3: CASSLVYEQFF
DNA: TGTGCCAGCAGCTTAGTCTATGAGCAGTTCTTC

size: .
V: TRBV19
D: TRBD1
J: TRBJ1-1
CDR3: CASSIGWPGGSTEAFF
DNA: TGTGCCAGTAGTATTGGATGGCCAGGGGGGTCCACTGAAGCTTTCTTT

size: .
V: TRBV7-9
D: .
J: TRBJ1-4
CDR3: CASSFLAGLYEKLFF
DNA: TGTGCCAGCAGCTTTCTTGCAGGCCTGTATGAAAAACTGTTTTTT

size: .
V: TRBV24-1
D: TRBD1
J: TRBJ2-2
CDR3: CATSDFLVGTGKPGELFF
DNA: TGTGCCACCAGTGATTTCCTTGTGGGGACAGGGAAGCCCGGGGAGCTGTTTTTT

size: .
V: TRBV11-2
D: .
J: TRBJ1-5
CDR3: CASSLTRDQPQHF
DNA: TGTGCCAGCAGCTTGACTCGCGATCAGCCCCAGCATTTT

size: .
V: TRBV7-8
D: .
J: TRBJ1-1
CDR3: CASSTRGGTEAFF
DNA: TGTGCCAGCAGCACACGAGGGGGCACTGAAGCTTTCTTT

size: .
V: TRBV11-3
D: TRBD1
J: TRBJ1-2
CDR3: CASSRQDRGQGYTF
DNA: TGTGCCAGCAGCCGCCAGGACAGGGGGCAAGGCTACACCTTC

size: .
V: TRBV3-1/TRBV3-2
D: TRBD2
J: TRBJ2-3
CDR3: CASSQLAGGPRSSTDTQYF
DNA: TGTGCCAGCAGCCAACTAGCGGGAGGGCCCAGATCTAGCACAGATACGCAGTATTTT

size: .
V: TRBV6-5
D: .
J: TRBJ1-5
CDR3: CASSYGQGGQPQHF
DNA: TGTGCCAGCAGTTACGGGCAGGGCGGTCAGCCCCAGCATTTT

size: .
V: TRBV21-1
D: .
J: TRBJ2-2
CDR3: CASIPGRHTGELFF
DNA: TGTGCCAGCATCCCGGGTCGTCACACCGGGGAGCTGTTTTTT

size: .
V: TRBV3-1/TRBV3-2
D: .
J: TRBJ2-1
CDR3: CASSQDPGSGTMDRDTLWANEQFF
DNA: TGTGCCAGCAGCCAAGATCCCGGAAGCGGAACGATGGACCGGGACACTTTATGGGCCAATGAGCAGTTCTTC

size: .
V: TRBV2
D: TRBD2
J: TRBJ2-1
CDR3: CASGTMLGGEQFF
DNA: TGTGCCAGCGGGACTATGCTAGGCGGTGAGCAGTTCTTC

size: .
V: TRBV4-3
D: TRBD2
J: TRBJ2-3
CDR3: CASSQDGTSVGTDTQYF
DNA: TGCGCCAGCAGCCAAGATGGGACTAGCGTGGGCACAGATACGCAGTATTTT

size: once
V: TRBV6-5
D: .
J: TRBJ1-4
CDR3: CATRLNEKLFF
DNA: TGTGCCACGCGGCTTAATGAAAAACTGTTTTTT

size: .
V: TRBV12-5
D: .
J: TRBJ2-6
CDR3: CASGPGGPSGANVLTF
DNA: TGTGCTAGTGGGCCAGGGGGGCCCTCTGGGGCCAACGTCCTGACTTTC

size: .
V: TRBV6-1
D: .
J: TRBJ2-3
CDR3: CASSDLNRGTDTQYF
DNA: TGTGCCAGCAGTGATTTGAACAGGGGCACAGATACGCAGTATTTT

size: once
V: TRBV27
D: .
J: TRBJ2-7
CDR3: CASSRGWPYEQYF
DNA: TGTGCCAGCAGCCGGGGGTGGCCCTACGAGCAGTACTTC

size: few
V: TRBV12-1
D: .
J: TRBJ2-2
CDR3: CASSFAGRQGAAGELFF
DNA: TGTGCCAGCAGCTTTGCCGGAAGACAGGGGGCCGCCGGGGAGCTGTTTTTT

size: .
V: TRBV10-1
D: .
J: TRBJ1-1
CDR3: CASSVEQNTEAFF
DNA: TGCGCCAGCAGTGTCGAACAGAACACTGAAGCTTTCTTT

size: .
V: TRBV18
D: TRBD1
J: TRBJ1-3
CDR3: CASSPLRTGRNTIYF
DNA: TGTGCCAGCTCACCTCTGAGGACAGGGCGAAACACCATATATTTT

size: .
V: TRBV7-6
D: TRBD1
J: TRBJ1-3
CDR3: CASSSQGELSGNTIYF
DNA: TGTGCCAGCAGCTCACAGGGGGAGCTCTCTGGAAACACCATATATTTT

size: .
V: TRBV29-1
D: .
J: TRBJ2-5
CDR3: CSVPGRRPQETQYF
DNA: TGCAGCGTGCCGGGTCGACGTCCCCAAGAGACCCAGTACTTC

size: once
V: TRBV5-1
D: TRBD1
J: TRBJ2-5
CDR3: CASSIGTGGQETQYF
DNA: TGCGCCAGCAGCATCGGGACAGGGGGACAAGAGACCCAGTACTTC

size: .
V: TRBV12-3/TRBV12-4
D: TRBD1
J: TRBJ2-5
CDR3: CASSSTGHETQYF
DNA: TGTGCCAGCAGTTCGACAGGGCACGAGACCCAGTACTTC

size: once
V: TRBV3-1/TRBV3-2
D: .
J: TRBJ2-7
CDR3: CASSRRTSYEQYF
DNA: TGTGCCAGCAGCCGTCGTACAAGCTACGAGCAGTACTTC

size: once
V: TRBV6-4
D: TRBD2
J: TRBJ2-7
CDR3: CASSESGEHYEQYF
DNA: TGTGCCAGCAGTGAAAGCGGGGAGCACTACGAGCAGTACTTC

size: .
V: TRBV6-5
D: .
J: TRBJ1-2
CDR3: CASSTGGLGLIGYTF
DNA: TGTGCCAGCAGCACCGGGGGTCTAGGGCTCATCGGCTACACCTTC

size: once
V: TRBV7-2
D: .
J: TRBJ2-3
CDR3: CASSLLGAGGTDTQYF
DNA: TGTGCCAGCAGCTTATTAGGGGCTGGGGGCACAGATACGCAGTATTTT

size: .
V: TRBV9
D: TRBD1
J: TRBJ1-4
CDR3: CASSPDRSNEKLFF
DNA: TGTGCCAGCAGCCCGGACAGGTCTAATGAAAAACTGTTTTTT

size: .
V: TRBV7-2
D: .
J: TRBJ2-3
CDR3: CASSLLSSTDTQYF
DNA: TGTGCCAGCAGCTTATTGTCTAGCACAGATACGCAGTATTTT

size: few
V: TRBV10-3
D: .
J: TRBJ1-6
CDR3: CAISVGTNNSPLHF
DNA: TGTGCCATCAGTGTGGGGACTAATAATTCACCCCTCCACTTT

size: .
V: TRBV5-4
D: TRBD1
J: TRBJ1-2
CDR3: CASNRDSYGYTF
DNA: TGTGCCAGCAACCGGGACAGCTATGGCTACACCTTC

size: .
V: TRBV19
D: .
J: TRBJ1-5
CDR3: CASNFGGGYSNQPQHF
DNA: TGTGCCAGTAACTTTGGCGGGGGGTATAGCAATCAGCCCCAGCATTTT

size: .
V: TRBV20-1
D: .
J: TRBJ2-5
CDR3: CSAVFGGTQYF
DNA: TGCAGTGCTGTGTTCGGGGGGACCCAGTACTTC

size: .
V: TRBV5-6
D: .
J: TRBJ1-6
CDR3: CASSLEQANSPLHF
DNA: TGTGCCAGCAGCTTGGAACAGGCAAATTCACCCCTCCACTTT

size: many
V: TRBV5-1
D: .
J: TRBJ1-3
CDR3: CASGIQGIGSGNTIYF
DNA: TGCGCCAGCGGAATCCAGGGAATCGGCTCTGGAAACACCATATATTTT

size: .
V: TRBV19
D: TRBD2
J: TRBJ2-3
CDR3: CASSPLAASTDTQYF
DNA: TGTGCCAGTAGTCCACTAGCGGCCAGCACAGATACGCAGTATTTT

size: .
V: TRBV2
D: TRBD1
J: TRBJ1-2
CDR3: CASSESGGQVYGYTF
DNA: TGTGCCAGCAGTGAATCAGGCGGACAGGTCTATGGCTACACCTTC

size: .
V: TRBV5-1
D: .
J: TRBJ2-3
CDR3: CASSQPVLSTQYF
DNA: TGCGCCAGCTCACAGCCCGTTTTGAGTACGCAGTATTTT

size: few
V: TRBV5-1
D: TRBD2
J: TRBJ2-3
CDR3: CASSLTSGGTDTQYF
DNA: TGCGCCAGCAGCTTGACTAGCGGGGGCACAGATACGCAGTATTTT

size: .
V: TRBV12-3/TRBV12-4
D: .
J: TRBJ1-1
CDR3: CASSLIGDQAFF
DNA: TGTGCCAGCAGTTTAATTGGAGATCAAGCTTTCTTT

size: .
V: TRBV9
D: .
J: TRBJ2-1
CDR3: CASSISLRERRYNEQFF
DNA: TGTGCCAGCAGCATATCGCTACGCGAGCGCCGCTACAATGAGCAGTTCTTC

size: .
V: TRBV12-3/TRBV12-4
D: .
J: TRBJ1-2
CDR3: CASSLSGNYGYTF
DNA: TGTGCCAGCAGTTTGTCGGGTAACTATGGCTACACCTTC

size: .
V: TRBV2
D: .
J: TRBJ2-1
CDR3: CASSVSPPGEQFF
DNA: TGTGCCAGCAGTGTAAGCCCGCCCGGTGAGCAGTTCTTC

size: .
V: TRBV30
D: .
J: TRBJ1-3
CDR3: CAWGDGKSGNTIYF
DNA: TGTGCCTGGGGGGACGGGAAATCTGGAAACACCATATATTTT

size: .
V: TRBV11-3
D: .
J: TRBJ1-4
CDR3: CASSADNYPNEKLFF
DNA: TGTGCCAGCAGCGCCGACAATTATCCGAATGAAAAACTGTTTTTT

size: .
V: TRBV28
D: .
J: TRBJ2-5
CDR3: CASLRQGLETQYF
DNA: TGTGCCAGCTTGCGGCAGGGACTCGAGACCCAGTACTTC

size: .
V: TRBV27
D: .
J: TRBJ1-6
CDR3: CASSAPGDRGYNSPLHF
DNA: TGTGCCAGCAGTGCCCCCGGAGACAGAGGTTATAATTCACCCCTCCACTTT

size: once
V: TRBV20-1
D: .
J: TRBJ1-1
CDR3: CSAVKNTEAFF
DNA: TGCAGTGCTGTCAAGAACACTGAAGCTTTCTTT

size: .
V: TRBV13
D: .
J: TRBJ2-3
CDR3: CASSGRQDTDTQYF
DNA: TGTGCCAGCAGCGGCCGACAGGACACAGATACGCAGTATTTT

size: .
V: TRBV5-1
D: .
J: TRBJ2-2
CDR3: CASSLSARANTGELFF
DNA: TGCGCCAGCAGCTTGAGCGCTAGAGCGAACACCGGGGAGCTGTTTTTT

size: .
V: TRBV2
D: .
J: TRBJ2-7
CDR3: CASRGGAGIYEQYF
DNA: TGTGCCAGCAGAGGAGGAGCTGGGATCTACGAGCAGTACTTC

size: .
V: TRBV19
D: .
J: TRBJ1-3
CDR3: CASSRYHGQSGNTIYF
DNA: TGTGCCAGTAGTAGATACCACGGGCAAAGCGGGAACACCATATATTTT

size: .
V: TRBV19
D: .
J: TRBJ1-2
CDR3: CASSQLSGMGGYTF
DNA: TGTGCCAGTAGCCAATTGTCAGGGATGGGGGGCTACACCTTC

size: .
V: TRBV28
D: .
J: TRBJ1-5
CDR3: CASSLTGGAGNQPQHF
DNA: TGTGCCAGCAGTTTGACTGGAGGGGCAGGGAATCAGCCCCAGCATTTT